Presented here are 14 T cell receptor beta chains from one specimen sequenced in a study of technical replicates of blood from several donors. Only in-frame clones appear in the TCRdb table, and some are missing; sequencing was by immunoSEQ multiplex PCR. The data contain roughly 60,000 clones, 75% to 90% of them singletons. Sequencing was carried out using PBMCs. The receptors were gathered from a human donor in good health. Some clones in this sample may be carry-over from other donors' samples.

The table lists this clone with a few counts. V is TRBV11-1 and J is TRBJ2-7; TRBD1 agrees at 10 bases. Germline CDR1 reads SGHAT; CDR2 reads FQDESV (reference sequence). This CDR3 region has 15 residues. V lost 5 bases to trimming and J lost 1 base; unmatched junction nucleotides: 5. The CDR3 sequence: CASSNGQGVSYEQYF. The CDR3, as DNA: TGTGCCAGCAGCAATGGACAGGGGGTGTCCTACGAGCAGTACTTC.

This clone has only a few counts. The rearrangement joins TRBV7-9 to TRBJ1-1; 8 bases align to TRBD1. The CDR3 is 13 amino acids. CDR1 and CDR2 from the germline V gene are SEHNR and FQNEAQ (reference sequence). V shed 7 bases, J shed 3 bases, and the junction held 4 bases outside the gene matches. The CDR3 region is CASKGQEYTEAFF. CDR3 sequence (DNA): TGTGCCAGCAAGGGACAGGAATACACTGAAGCTTTCTTT.

The chain links TRBV10-3 to TRBJ2-1, with 8 bases identical to TRBD1. The length of the CDR3 is 13 residues. Per germline, CDR1 ENHRY and CDR2 SYGVKD. Unmatched junction bases numbered 9, after V lost 8 bases and J lost 9 bases. Here the CDR3 reads CAIEVRQGLEQFF. The CDR3 nucleotides are TGTGCCATCGAAGTCAGACAGGGGCTTGAGCAGTTCTTC.

The chain joins TRBV5-5 to TRBJ1-6; D is unresolved. The germline gives CDR1 SGHKS, CDR2 YYEKEE (reference sequence). The CDR3 runs 14 residues. Trimming shortened V by 6 bases and J by 6 bases, and 13 bases separated the two germline ends. The CDR3 DNA sequence: TGTGCCAGCAAGAAGGTGGAGGGTAATTCACCCCTCCACTTT. Translated, it gives CASKKVEGNSPLHF.

This chain links TRBV7-2 with TRBJ2-7; D possibly corresponds to TRBD1 (6 bases). Trimming took off 5 bases at V and 4 bases at J, with 18 bases between the two ends. In germline, CDR1 is SGHTA, CDR2 FQGNSA. The CDR3 loop spans 15 amino acids. CDR3 nucleotide sequence: TGTGCCAGCAGCGGCAGATCCGGGACATTATACGAGCAGTACTTC. It translates to CASSGRSGTLYEQYF.

The gene calls are TRBV30 and TRBJ1-1; D might be TRBD1 (6 bases). Germline lookup yields CDR1 GTSNPN and CDR2 SVGIG (reference sequence). V was cut by 3 bases and J by 4 bases, with 15 bases left in between. CDR3 length equals 14 residues. The CDR3 reads CAWRDTGRATEAFF. In DNA, the CDR3 is TGTGCCTGGAGGGATACAGGGAGGGCCACTGAAGCTTTCTTT.

This chain joins TRBV27 and TRBJ2-7; D might be TRBD2 (6 bases). Deletions cut 5 bases from V and 4 bases from J, with 15 bases between. Germline CDR1 is MNHEY and CDR2 is SMNVEV (reference sequence). This CDR3 region has 14 residues. The CDR3 DNA reads TGTGCCAGCAGTCCACTCGGGGGTCTGTACGAGCAGTACTTC. Its protein is CASSPLGGLYEQYF.

The chain employs TRBV4-3 and TRBJ2-7; TRBD1 aligns across 9 bases. V lost 3 bases, J lost 3 bases, and 6 bases stayed unmatched. Germline V gene data show CDR1 as LGHNA and CDR2 as YSLEER. The CDR3 is 15 residues long. The CDR3 nucleotides are TGCGCCAGCAGCCACGGGACAGGGCCTTTCTACGAGCAGTACTTC. Its translation: CASSHGTGPFYEQYF.

V usage is TRBV18 and J usage is TRBJ2-2; no firm D call. The CDR3 loop spans 13 amino acids. CDR1 and CDR2 from the germline V gene are KGHSH and LQKENI. Trimming pared 2 bases from V and 5 bases from J, leaving 6 bases between. For the CDR3, the DNA is TGTGCCAGCTCACCAATGGAGACCGGGGAGCTGTTTTTT. Amino acids: CASSPMETGELFF.

This clone was counted many times. The chain combines TRBV9 with TRBJ1-3, with D perhaps matching TRBD1 (5 bases). The germline CDR1 and CDR2 sequences are SGDLS and YYNGEE. Trimming took off 6 bases at V and 2 bases at J, with 9 bases between the two ends. This CDR3 comprises 13 residues. The CDR3 is CASKAGTGNTIYF. The DNA of the CDR3 is TGTGCCAGCAAAGCAGGGACTGGAAACACCATATATTTT. Variable domain in full (rest from reference TRBV9 and TRBJ1-3): DSGVTQTPKHLITATGQRVTLRCSPRSGDLSVYWYQQSLDQGLQFLIQYYNGEERAKGNILERFSAQQFPDLHSELNLSSLELGDSALYFCASKAGTGNTIYFGEGSWLTVV.

This clone was seen a handful of times. The rearrangement uses TRBV5-1 and TRBJ2-2, with a tentative D call TRBD2 (5 bases). The CDR3 runs 15 residues. Germline values: CDR1 SGHRS, CDR2 YFSETQ. V shed 0 bases and J shed 4 bases, with 10 bases lying between them. CDR3 residues: CASSLAGVFTGELFF. The CDR3 region has the DNA TGCGCCAGCAGCTTGGCCGGGGTTTTCACCGGGGAGCTGTTTTTT.

The CDR3: CASSQGRGEAFF. For the CDR3, the DNA is TGTGCCAGCAGCCAAGGCAGGGGTGAAGCTTTCTTT. The chain combines TRBV4-2 with TRBJ1-1; the D gene is possibly TRBD1 (6 bases). V lost 1 base and J lost 7, with 7 bases in between. The CDR3 has 12 amino acids. CDR1 LGHNA and CDR2 YNFKEQ come from the germline V gene.

The chain recombines TRBV7-9 with TRBJ2-5; 11 bases are a match to TRBD2. Trimming at V came to 5 bases and at J to 2 bases, leaving 10 bases not matched to a gene. The CDR3 runs to 17 residues. Per the germline V gene, CDR1 is SEHNR and CDR2 is FQNEAQ (reference sequence). This chain's CDR3 is CASSQLLAGDFQETQYF. As DNA, the CDR3 is TGTGCCAGCAGCCAGTTACTAGCGGGGGACTTTCAAGAGACCCAGTACTTC.

This chain joins TRBV4-3 and TRBJ1-4; 7 bases fit TRBD1. The germline V gene has CDR1 LGHNA and CDR2 YSLEER. With 4 bases clipped from V and 10 bases from J, the junction kept 18 bases outside the gene matches. The CDR3 is made up of 17 amino acids. CDR3 DNA: TGCGCCAGCAGCCCTTTAGTCGACAGGGTTAAGATAAGAAAACTGTTTTTT. It translates to CASSPLVDRVKIRKLFF.